This note documents a single T cell receptor beta chain sequence. The antigen remains undetermined. TCRdb used MiXCR to reprocess the 5' RACE reads, holding one entry per CDR3 protein. The repertoire holds under 150,000 distinct CDR3 sequences, approximately 9.7% seen once, with approximately 3.3% in the top ten. These data come from a study of CD8 T cells in ankylosing spondylitis. Broader study findings: Some motif variants were previously reported in reactive arthritis synovial fluid and blood. Disease-linked clones had a CD8+ phenotype and relatively low frequency in peripheral blood.

V shed 0 bases and J shed 0 bases, with 17 bases lying between them. The CDR3 is 19 residues long. Germline-derived CDR1 and CDR2 are LGHNA and YNFKEQ. The J gene is TRBJ2-2, the V gene TRBV4-2; D unresolved. The sequenced sample was blood, either unsorted or a sorted T cell fraction (not recorded which). The clonotype comes from a male donor with ankylosing spondylitis or in good health (not recorded which). CDR3 sequence reads: CASSQDEQGSSANTGELFF. CDR3 DNA sequence: TGTGCCAGCAGCCAAGATGAGCAAGGGTCATCGGCGAACACCGGGGAGCTGTTTTTT.